This T cell receptor (beta chain) came from a study of cytomegalovirus exposure and HLA in healthy donors. Whole-study results and caveats: Sequencing artifact likely explains a cluster of highly shared sequence variants. HLA allele associations emerged for roughly 17,000 TCR beta sequences in a later analysis, at 0.05 false discovery rate.

The PCR used 60 Vbeta and 13 Jbeta primers. Libraries were prepared by immunoSEQ multiplex PCR; TCRdb keeps only in-frame clonotypes and omits some of them. The sample has some 88,000 clones, about 60% seen once. Worth noting for this clone: Its antigen is currently unknown.

This CDR3 comprises 10 residues. The V gene end was trimmed by 5 bases and the J gene end by 11 bases; junction bases not matched to a gene: 5. Germline CDR1 and CDR2: DFQATT and SNEGSKA (reference sequence). The sample consisted of PBMCs. The sequence was collected from a woman aged 25 to 39 in good health and CMV-seronegative. The gene calls are TRBV20-1 and TRBJ1-1; 7 nucleotides align to TRBD1. The CDR3 loop reads CSADRAGAFF. The CDR3 DNA reads TGCAGTGCTGACAGGGCGGGGGCTTTCTTT.